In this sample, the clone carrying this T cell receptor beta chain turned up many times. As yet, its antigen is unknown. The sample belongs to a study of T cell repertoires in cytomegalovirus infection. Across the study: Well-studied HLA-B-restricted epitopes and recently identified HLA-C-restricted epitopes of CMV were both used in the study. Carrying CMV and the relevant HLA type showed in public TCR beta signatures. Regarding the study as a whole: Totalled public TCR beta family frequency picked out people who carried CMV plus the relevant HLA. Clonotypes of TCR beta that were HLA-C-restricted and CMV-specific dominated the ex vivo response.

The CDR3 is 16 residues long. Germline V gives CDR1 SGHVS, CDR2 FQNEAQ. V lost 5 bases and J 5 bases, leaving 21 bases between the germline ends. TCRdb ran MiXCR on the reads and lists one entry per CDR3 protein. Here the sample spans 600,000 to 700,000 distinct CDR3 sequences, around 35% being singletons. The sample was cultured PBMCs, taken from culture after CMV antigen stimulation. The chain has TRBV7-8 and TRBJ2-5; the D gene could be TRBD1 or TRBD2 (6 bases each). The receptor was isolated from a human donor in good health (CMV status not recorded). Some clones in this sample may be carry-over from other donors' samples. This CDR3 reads CASSQMLRGRGETQYF. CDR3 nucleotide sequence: TGTGCCAGCAGCCAGATGTTACGGGGGCGCGGGGAGACCCAGTACTTC.